Below, 29 T cell receptor beta chains from the same sample are listed, as sequenced in a study of blood T cells in healthy people across ages. Then a second PCR, running roughly 7 to 11 cycles, was carried out with a sample-barcoded 5' primer and a J-beta primer mix. TCRdb passed the 5' RACE reads through MiXCR, listing each CDR3 protein once. The data contain more than 650,000 distinct CDR3 sequences, 22% of them singletons. Sequenced: blood. The receptors originated from a man aged 70 or older in good health.

The chain couples TRBV5-1 to TRBJ2-1; a possible D gene is TRBD1 (6 bases). The DNA end is more similar to TRBJ2-7, so the J call may be wrong. Germline assignment: CDR1 SGHRS and CDR2 YFSETQ. The CDR3 length is 15 residues. CDR3 bases: TGCGCCAGCAGCTTGGTACAGGGAGTGACATACGAGCAGTACGTC. Translating it yields CASSLVQGVTYEQYV.

The chain is built from TRBV5-1 and TRBJ2-2; D is undetermined. With 5 bases removed from V and 0 bases from J, the gap between germline ends came to 8 bases. Germline V gene data show CDR1 as SGHRS and CDR2 as YFSETQ. The CDR3 contains 14 residues. CDR3 residues: CASSKVANTGELFF. The DNA for the CDR3 is TGCGCCAGCAGTAAGGTCGCGAACACCGGGGAGCTGTTTTTT. The full variable domain, rest sourced from reference TRBV5-1 and TRBJ2-2, is KAGVTQTPRYLIKTRGQQVTLSCSPISGHRSVSWYQQTPGQGLQFLFEYFSETQRNKGNFPGRFSGRQFSNSRSEMNVSTLELGDSALYLCASSKVANTGELFFGEGSRLTVL.

The chain has TRBV5-1 and TRBJ2-3, with TRBD2 matching over 8 bases. Germline V gene data show CDR1 as SGHRS and CDR2 as YFSETQ. The CDR3 is made up of 15 amino acids. With 0 bases clipped from V and 7 bases from J, the junction kept 7 bases outside the gene matches. DNA of the CDR3: TGCGCCAGCAGCTTGGACGGGGGGGTACAAAATACGCAGTATTTT. Amino acid sequence: CASSLDGGVQNTQYF.

The table lists this clonotype with a count of one. This chain uses TRBV12-3 or TRBV12-4 with TRBJ2-1, with D perhaps matching TRBD1 (6 bases). The CDR3 runs to 12 residues. V shed 7 bases and J shed 6 bases, with 10 bases lying between them. DNA for the CDR3: TGTGCCAGCAATTTGGGGGCCAATGAGCAGTTCTTC. Translating it yields CASNLGANEQFF.

This clonotype appeared a few times. The chain employs TRBV7-9 and TRBJ2-4; weak D call: TRBD2 (7 bases). The CDR3 loop spans 17 amino acids. CDR1 SEHNR and CDR2 FQNEAQ come from the germline V gene (reference sequence). Trimming stripped 7 bases from V and 3 bases from J, with 22 bases between. CDR3 nucleotides: TGTGCCAGCACCCTATTCGGAGGGGGGGCGGACAAAAACATTCAGTACTTC. As protein: CASTLFGGGADKNIQYF.

The chain links TRBV24-1 to TRBJ2-1; 7 positions match TRBD1. Germline CDR1 is KGHDR and CDR2 is SFDVKD. The V gene end was trimmed by 9 bases and the J gene end by 9 bases; junction bases not matched to a gene: 4. The CDR3 has 11 residues. Here the CDR3 reads CATRQGTEQFF. CDR3 in DNA: TGTGCCACCCGACAGGGAACTGAGCAGTTCTTC.

The chain recombines TRBV7-9 with TRBJ1-2, with D unresolved. With 5 bases removed from V and 8 bases from J, the gap between germline ends came to 15 bases. Per the germline V gene, CDR1 is SEHNR and CDR2 is FQNEAQ (reference sequence). This CDR3 is 13 amino acids long. CDR3 sequence: CASSRREGQGYTF. The CDR3 coding sequence is TGTGCCAGCAGCCGACGGGAGGGCCAGGGCTACACCTTC.

This clonotype was counted ten times or more. CDR3 DNA sequence: TGCAGCGCTGGACCTGGGGGCACTGAAGCTTTCTTT. Translating it yields CSAGPGGTEAFF. The chain joins TRBV29-1 to TRBJ1-1; D is possibly TRBD1 (5 bases). This CDR3 spans 12 amino acids. Germline V lookup: CDR1 SQVTM, CDR2 ANQGSEA. The V and J ends lost 7 bases and 4 bases respectively, with 13 bases between them.

This clonotype was observed a handful of times. The J gene is TRBJ1-5, the V gene TRBV6-6; tentative D call: TRBD1 (5 bases). The length of the CDR3 is 12 residues. Germline V gives CDR1 MNHNY, CDR2 SVGAGI (reference sequence). Deletions cut 5 bases from V and 7 bases from J, with 9 bases between. CDR3 sequence (DNA): TGTGCCAGCAGTAGAGGGACGCAGCCCCAGCATTTT. Protein sequence: CASSRGTQPQHF.

The chain employs TRBV20-1 and TRBJ1-1, with TRBD1 identical over 8 bases. This CDR3 has 19 amino acids. With 1 base clipped from V and 0 bases from J, the junction kept 16 bases outside the gene matches. Germline CDR1 reads DFQATT; CDR2 reads SNEGSKA (reference sequence). The CDR3, as DNA: TGCAGTGCTAGAGGGTCCGACAGGGGCAGGGGGGGGATGAACACTGAAGCTTTCTTT. As protein: CSARGSDRGRGGMNTEAFF.

This clonotype turned up a few times. The chain links TRBV6-6 to TRBJ2-5, with D possibly TRBD1 on 5 matching bases. The J call may not be correct, given that the DNA end is closer to TRBJ2-1. CDR1 and CDR2 from the germline V gene are MNHNY and SVGAGI (reference sequence). This CDR3 region has 15 residues. CDR3 sequence: CASSYSERRGYEQFF. As DNA, the CDR3 is TGTGCCAGCAGTTACTCGGAAAGAAGGGGATATGAGCAGTTCTTC.

This clonotype was observed a handful of times. The chain has TRBV10-2 and TRBJ2-7, with 7 bases lining up with TRBD1. The CDR3 has 12 amino acids. V lost 5 bases and J lost 6; bases outside the gene matches: 4. The V gene's germline CDR1 is WSHSY and CDR2 SAAADI. This CDR3 reads CASSFDRAEQYF. CDR3 nucleotide sequence: TGCGCCAGCAGTTTCGACAGGGCCGAGCAGTACTTC.

This chain links TRBV24-1 with TRBJ2-7; TRBD2 matches 13 bases. Germline V gene data show CDR1 as KGHDR and CDR2 as SFDVKD. The V and J ends lost 4 bases and 1 base, in that order; junction bases with no gene match: 3. The CDR3 contains 16 residues. Here the CDR3 reads CATSERTSGGSYEQYV. The CDR3 nucleotides read TGTGCCACCAGTGAACGGACTAGCGGGGGATCCTACGAGCAGTACGTC.

The chain carries TRBV7-8 and TRBJ1-1; no definite D call. This CDR3 has 14 residues. Looked up from germline, CDR1 is SGHVS and CDR2 is FQNEAQ. The ends were cut back, 5 bases at V and 0 bases at J, with 10 bases in the middle. The CDR3 sequence is CASSQNLVNTEAFF. CDR3 nucleotide sequence: TGTGCCAGCAGCCAGAATTTGGTGAACACTGAAGCTTTCTTT.

This clonotype came up a few times. This chain uses TRBV12-3 or TRBV12-4 with TRBJ1-2, with D tentatively TRBD1 (5 bases). The CDR3 runs 14 residues. The ends were cut back, 4 bases at V and 6 bases at J, with 15 bases in the middle. CDR3 bases: TGTGCCAGCAGTTCCGATGCAGGGAAAGATGGCTACACCTTC. It yields the protein CASSSDAGKDGYTF.

The CDR3 spells CASSPLDRQETQYF. The CDR3 DNA is TGTGCCAGTAGTCCATTAGACAGGCAAGAGACCCAGTACTTC. The J gene is TRBJ2-5, the V gene TRBV19; TRBD1 might be the D (6 bases). Germline loops: CDR1 LNHDA, CDR2 SQIVND (reference sequence). V was shortened by 5 bases and J by 2 bases, with 12 bases between the two germline ends. The CDR3 extends over 14 amino acids.

The chain has TRBV20-1 and TRBJ2-1, with TRBD2 matching 10 bases. The better agreement between TRBJ2-5 and the DNA end casts doubt on the J call. Germline V CDR1 and CDR2: DFQATT, SNEGSKA (reference sequence). The CDR3 consists of 14 residues. The DNA for the CDR3 is TGCAGTGCTAGTATTAGCGGGGGGCAAGAGACCCAGTACTTC. It is translated as CSASISGGQETQYF.

This clonotype was seen only a few times. The rearrangement uses TRBV7-6 and TRBJ2-1, with TRBD2 matching over 11 bases. V was clipped by 5 bases and J by 1 base; unmatched bases: 7. The V gene's germline CDR1 is SGHVS and CDR2 FNYEAQ. This CDR3 is built from 17 residues. CDR3 in amino acids: CASSPRLAGLSYNEQFF. As DNA, the CDR3 is TGTGCCAGCAGCCCCCGACTAGCGGGGCTTTCCTACAATGAGCAGTTCTTC.

The chain recombines TRBV5-1 with TRBJ1-2, with 8 bases fitting TRBD1. The CDR3 is 15 amino acids. V shed 5 bases and J 7 bases; nucleotides not matched to a gene: 13. In germline, CDR1 is SGHRS, CDR2 YFSETQ. CDR3 DNA sequence: TGCGCCAGCAGTCTGGAAGCAGGGGGCTTCGGTGGCTACACCTTC. Protein product: CASSLEAGGFGGYTF. The variable domain in full, completed from reference TRBV5-1 and TRBJ1-2, reads KAGVTQTPRYLIKTRGQQVTLSCSPISGHRSVSWYQQTPGQGLQFLFEYFSETQRNKGNFPGRFSGRQFSNSRSEMNVSTLELGDSALYLCASSLEAGGFGGYTFGSGTRLTVV.

This clonotype has just a few counts. The chain links TRBV30 to TRBJ2-1; D uncertain. CDR1 and CDR2 from the germline V gene are GTSNPN and SVGIG (reference sequence). V lost 4 bases and J 8 bases, leaving 12 bases between the germline ends. The CDR3 length is 12 residues. The CDR3 DNA reads as TGTGCCTGGAAAAAAAGCCAGGATGAGCAGTTCTTC. This sequence encodes CAWKKSQDEQFF.

V gene TRBV7-2 combines with J gene TRBJ1-2, with 9 bases matching TRBD1. The junction had 11 bases not matched to a gene; V was cut back by 1 base and J by 8 bases. This CDR3 region has 16 residues. Germline V gene data show CDR1 as SGHTA and CDR2 as FQGNSA. The CDR3 spells CASSLVSGQGPWGYTF. For the CDR3, the DNA is TGTGCCAGCAGCTTAGTTTCGGGACAGGGCCCTTGGGGCTACACCTTC.

The CDR3 nucleotides are TGTGCCAGCAGTTTCTCTAGCGGGGACAACAACAATGAGCAGTTCTTC. As protein: CASSFSSGDNNNEQFF. The gene calls are TRBV6-5 and TRBJ2-1, with TRBD2 identical over 9 bases. J was trimmed by 5 bases and V by 4 bases; bases with no gene match: 9. Germline loops: CDR1 MNHEY, CDR2 SVGAGI. The CDR3 totals 16 residues.

This clonotype turned up a few times. The V call is TRBV7-2, the J call TRBJ1-2, with D maybe TRBD1 (6 bases). CDR3 size: 13 residues. V dropped 6 bases and J dropped 6 bases, with 14 bases sitting between them. Per the germline V gene, CDR1 is SGHTA and CDR2 is FQGNSA. This chain's CDR3 is CASSLNRVDGYTF. DNA of the CDR3: TGTGCCAGCAGTTTAAACAGGGTTGATGGCTACACCTTC.

This clonotype was seen only a few times. The chain joins TRBV29-1 to TRBJ1-2; tentative D call: TRBD1 (5 bases). The CDR3 length is 14 residues. Germline values: CDR1 SQVTM, CDR2 ANQGSEA. V was shortened by 3 bases and J by 4 bases, with 15 bases between the two germline ends. The CDR3 loop is CSVEGPLGSYGYTF. CDR3 in DNA: TGCAGCGTTGAGGGACCCCTGGGCTCCTATGGCTACACCTTC.

This clonotype turned up a few times. The CDR3 region has the DNA TGTGCCAGCAGCCCGGGGCTGCAGGGGAACACTGAAGCTTTCTTT. Translating gives CASSPGLQGNTEAFF. The chain is built from TRBV3-1 and TRBJ1-1, with a weak D call TRBD1 (5 bases). CDR1 and CDR2 from the germline V gene are LGHDT and YNNKEL (reference sequence). V was pared by 4 bases and J by 1 base, with 13 bases between. This CDR3 contains 15 residues.

This rearrangement joins TRBV25-1 to TRBJ2-3; the D call may be TRBD1 or TRBD2 (7 bases each). This CDR3 region has 17 residues. V was clipped by 3 bases and J by 4 bases, with 20 bases between them. Looked up from germline, CDR1 is MGHDK and CDR2 is SYGVNS. DNA of the CDR3: TGTGCCAGCAGTGAGGGGGGGGGACAGCCCCGGGCAGATACGCAGTATTTT. This gives the protein CASSEGGGQPRADTQYF.

About this clonotype: This sequence may be a read error, since a much larger clone differs from it by one base. Since the CDR3 does not end with the conserved phenylalanine or tryptophan, this likely comes from a read error. The chain has TRBV7-7 and TRBJ2-3; D perhaps matches TRBD2 (6 bases). This CDR3 region has 13 residues. In germline, CDR1 is SSHAT, CDR2 FNYEAQ (reference sequence). V lost 5 bases and J 5 bases, leaving 11 bases between the germline ends. In DNA form, the CDR3 reads TGTGCCAGCAGCCCCGGGGGTGGAGATACGCAGTATTCT. Translating it yields CASSPGGGDTQYS.

This clonotype was detected a few times. The chain links TRBV4-1 to TRBJ2-4, with 7 bases matching TRBD1. The V gene's germline CDR1 is MGHRA and CDR2 YSYEKL. J gave up 0 bases and V 3 bases, and 5 bases lay outside the gene matches. CDR3 length: 16 amino acids. The CDR3 spells CASSHSDREAKNIQYF. The DNA for the CDR3 is TGCGCCAGCAGCCACTCCGACAGGGAAGCCAAAAACATTCAGTACTTC.

The sample holds many counts of this clonotype. The CDR3 sequence: CASSLGLGPQETQYF. DNA of the CDR3: TGTGCCAGCAGCTTGGGACTAGGACCGCAAGAGACCCAGTACTTC. The V and J genes are TRBV7-2 and TRBJ2-5; 8 positions match TRBD2. V shed 3 bases, J shed 2 bases, and the junction held 5 bases outside the gene matches. Germline values: CDR1 SGHTA, CDR2 FQGNSA. CDR3 length: 15 residues.